The T cell receptor (beta chain) under discussion was sequenced for a study of cytotoxic CD8 clonotypes in ibrutinib-treated CLL. Looking at the study overall: Of a cohort that held some 10 relapsed/refractory and some 14 treatment-naive patients, 17 to 18 were IGHV unmutated.

TCRdb's copy holds only in-frame clones and misses some; the assay was immunoSEQ multiplex PCR. The table shows around 200,000 clones, with more than 70% occurring only once. Library input was 1.5 to 2 micrograms of DNA from cryopreserved PBMCs. This CDR3 is 14 amino acids long. Germline CDR1 and CDR2: MGHRA and YSYEKL. V lost 2 bases to trimming and J lost 4 bases, with 9 bases between them. Sequences were derived from PBMCs, sampled after 12 months of ibrutinib treatment. The chain combines TRBV4-1 with TRBJ1-5, with a tentative D call TRBD1 (6 bases). The origin of this receptor is a human donor with chronic lymphocytic leukemia. The CDR3 loop reads CASSQSDRNQPQHF. The CDR3, as DNA: TGCGCCAGCAGCCAATCCGACAGGAATCAGCCCCAGCATTTT.